These T cell receptor beta chains were read from a single sample in a study of blood T cell repertoires in COVID-19. The repertoire was sequenced with immunoSEQ multiplex PCR; TCRdb's copy has only in-frame clones and lacks some. The sample yields around 400,000 clones, 85% to 90% seen once. The sample comprised PBMCs or T cells enriched from blood (not recorded which). These receptors all stem from a woman in her twenties or thirties who had recovered from COVID-19. CDR3s include the opening cysteine and the closing phenylalanine or tryptophan. The order of the fields is J gene, V gene, D gene, clone size, CDR3 protein, CDR3 DNA. D genes are given only for firm matches. For some rows the clone size is stated as once, few or many, or as a class when expanded; others skip it.

J: TRBJ1-1; V: TRBV28; D: TRBD1; size: NA; CDR3: CASSLAGGDVTEAFF; DNA: TGTGCCAGCAGTTTAGCAGGGGGCGACGTGACTGAAGCTTTCTTT
J: TRBJ2-3; V: TRBV7-3; D: TRBD1; size: once; CDR3: CASAQQGADTQYF; DNA: TGTGCCAGCGCTCAGCAGGGGGCAGATACGCAGTATTTT
J: TRBJ1-2; V: TRBV5-6; D: NA; size: NA; CDR3: CASNLRGIRDGYTF; DNA: TGTGCCAGCAACTTAAGGGGGATCAGGGATGGCTACACCTTC
J: TRBJ1-6; V: TRBV30; D: NA; size: NA; CDR3: CAWSAGGHNSPLHF; DNA: TGTGCCTGGAGTGCGGGGGGCCACAATTCACCCCTCCACTTT
J: TRBJ1-1; V: TRBV18; D: NA; size: NA; CDR3: CASSPRQSAMNTEAFF; DNA: TGTGCCAGCTCACCACGTCAGAGCGCCATGAACACTGAAGCTTTCTTT
J: TRBJ1-5; V: TRBV28; D: TRBD1; size: NA; CDR3: CASSLLGTGGNQPQHF; DNA: TGTGCCAGCAGTTTACTTGGGACAGGGGGCAATCAGCCCCAGCATTTT
J: TRBJ1-6; V: TRBV6-2/TRBV6-3; D: NA; size: NA; CDR3: CASSYRGYNSPLHF; DNA: TGTGCCAGCAGTTACCGCGGGTATAATTCACCCCTCCACTTT
J: TRBJ1-1; V: TRBV7-3; D: TRBD1; size: NA; CDR3: CASSRYGQAEAFF; DNA: TGTGCCAGCAGCCGTTACGGACAGGCTGAAGCTTTCTTT
J: TRBJ2-2; V: TRBV5-4; D: NA; size: few; CDR3: CASSLANRGDGELFF; DNA: TGTGCCAGCAGCTTGGCGAACCGCGGGGATGGGGAGCTGTTTTTT
J: TRBJ1-5; V: TRBV7-9; D: TRBD1; size: NA; CDR3: CASSGQGSGAGQPQHF; DNA: TGTGCCAGCAGCGGACAGGGTAGCGGAGCTGGTCAGCCCCAGCATTTT
J: TRBJ1-1; V: TRBV15; D: NA; size: NA; CDR3: CATSRDLGTLNTEAFF; DNA: TGTGCCACCAGCAGAGATCTAGGAACACTTAACACTGAAGCTTTCTTT
J: TRBJ2-5; V: TRBV7-9; D: TRBD1; size: NA; CDR3: CASSLGRLGQQETQYF; DNA: TGTGCCAGCAGCTTAGGAAGGCTGGGACAGCAAGAGACCCAGTACTTC
J: TRBJ2-7; V: TRBV27; D: TRBD2; size: NA; CDR3: CASRGREGSYEQYF; DNA: TGTGCCAGCAGGGGGCGGGAGGGATCCTACGAGCAGTACTTC
J: TRBJ1-1; V: TRBV19; D: TRBD1; size: once; CDR3: CASSSRRQGAMNTEAFF; DNA: TGTGCCAGTAGTTCCCGGCGACAGGGGGCTATGAACACTGAAGCTTTCTTT
J: TRBJ2-7; V: TRBV7-2; D: NA; size: NA; CDR3: CASSSRSSYEQYF; DNA: TGTGCCAGCAGCTCACGGTCATCCTACGAGCAGTACTTC
J: TRBJ2-7; V: TRBV7-2; D: TRBD2; size: NA; CDR3: CASSYSGGASSYEQYF; DNA: TGTGCCAGCAGCTATAGCGGGGGTGCCAGCTCCTACGAGCAGTACTTC
J: TRBJ2-7; V: TRBV3-1/TRBV3-2; D: NA; size: NA; CDR3: CASSQTTRSYEQYF; DNA: TGTGCCAGCAGCCAAACCACTAGATCCTACGAGCAGTACTTC
J: TRBJ1-2; V: TRBV4-1; D: TRBD1; size: NA; CDR3: CASSPGQAAQQRGYTF; DNA: TGCGCCAGCAGCCCTGGACAGGCGGCACAGCAGCGTGGCTACACCTTC
J: TRBJ1-1; V: TRBV5-1; D: NA; size: NA; CDR3: CASSTFTGNTEAFF; DNA: TGCGCCAGCAGCACATTCACGGGGAACACTGAAGCTTTCTTT
J: TRBJ1-5; V: TRBV14; D: NA; size: NA; CDR3: CASSQRVGQPQHF; DNA: TGTGCCAGCAGCCAGAGGGTGGGTCAGCCTCAGCATTTT
J: TRBJ2-3; V: TRBV10-3; D: TRBD2; size: few; CDR3: CAISESSGGPDTQYF; DNA: TGTGCCATCAGTGAGTCTAGCGGGGGGCCAGATACGCAGTATTTT
J: TRBJ1-2; V: TRBV2; D: NA; size: NA; CDR3: CASSEVPGELGYGYTF; DNA: TGTGCCAGCAGTGAAGTTCCGGGGGAACTTGGCTATGGCTACACCTTC
J: TRBJ2-7; V: TRBV19; D: NA; size: NA; CDR3: CASSIIRGATYEQYF; DNA: TGTGCCAGTAGTATTATTCGGGGGGCCACCTACGAGCAGTACTTC
J: TRBJ1-4; V: TRBV7-2; D: TRBD1; size: NA; CDR3: CASSAKTGSNEKLFF; DNA: TGTGCCAGCAGCGCCAAGACAGGGTCTAATGAAAAACTGTTTTTT
J: TRBJ2-2; V: TRBV15; D: TRBD1; size: NA; CDR3: CATRDPGQGITGELFF; DNA: TGTGCCACCAGAGATCCGGGACAGGGGATCACCGGGGAGCTGTTTTTT
J: TRBJ1-4; V: TRBV19; D: TRBD1; size: NA; CDR3: CASKFVGRGREKLFF; DNA: TGTGCCAGTAAATTTGTAGGCAGGGGGCGGGAAAAACTGTTTTTT
J: TRBJ1-1; V: TRBV28; D: TRBD1; size: NA; CDR3: CASSPIPGTGGGTEAFF; DNA: TGTGCCAGCAGTCCCATCCCCGGGACAGGGGGTGGTACTGAAGCTTTCTTT
J: TRBJ2-7; V: TRBV10-3; D: TRBD1; size: NA; CDR3: CAISERGQSYEQYF; DNA: TGTGCCATCAGTGAGCGGGGACAGAGCTACGAGCAGTACTTC
J: TRBJ1-2; V: TRBV5-4; D: NA; size: NA; CDR3: CASSLRQEYGYTF; DNA: TGTGCCAGCAGCTTGAGACAGGAATATGGCTACACCTTC
J: TRBJ2-2; V: TRBV19; D: NA; size: NA; CDR3: CASSIIAAGELFF; DNA: TGTGCCAGTAGTATAATCGCGGCCGGGGAGCTGTTTTTT
J: TRBJ2-3; V: TRBV29-1; D: TRBD2; size: NA; CDR3: CSVTLAGGGPTTDTQYF; DNA: TGCAGCGTTACCCTAGCGGGAGGGGGACCTACCACAGATACGCAGTATTTT
J: TRBJ1-5; V: TRBV27; D: TRBD1; size: NA; CDR3: CASSLGQSQPQHF; DNA: TGTGCCAGCAGCTTGGGACAGAGTCAGCCCCAGCATTTT
J: TRBJ2-7; V: TRBV7-8; D: NA; size: NA; CDR3: CASSDKAPGLSNRDSGYEQYF; DNA: TGTGCCAGCAGTGACAAAGCCCCGGGTCTCAGCAACCGGGACTCAGGCTACGAGCAGTACTTC
J: TRBJ2-7; V: TRBV27; D: TRBD2; size: once; CDR3: CASSLPLAGGSYEQYF; DNA: TGTGCCAGCAGTTTACCCCTAGCGGGGGGCTCCTACGAGCAGTACTTC
J: TRBJ2-7; V: TRBV6-5; D: TRBD2; size: NA; CDR3: CASGRLAGAYEQYF; DNA: TGTGCCAGCGGCAGACTAGCGGGAGCCTACGAGCAGTACTTC
J: TRBJ1-4; V: TRBV28; D: TRBD1; size: few; CDR3: CASRGTGSNEKLFF; DNA: TGTGCCAGCAGAGGGACAGGGAGCAATGAAAAACTGTTTTTT